This T cell receptor beta chain was found in a study of beta chain features in type 1 diabetes. As for the study in general: Patients shared similar age, gender and cell yields with healthy donors. Overall study results and limits: Among patients with Type 1 diabetes, TCRB CDR3s were moderately but significantly shorter in every one of the four CD4+ subsets. PCR could preferentially amplify shorter templates, alike in patients and controls. Lower insertion and higher deletion counts appeared at VDJ junctions in type 1 diabetes patients.

The isolated RNA, all of it, was reverse transcribed, so expressed TCRB transcripts were what got sequenced. TCRdb's copy holds only in-frame clones and misses some; the assay was immunoSEQ multiplex PCR. The table includes hundreds of thousands of clones, roughly 13% detected once. In the case of this clone: Its antigen is not known.

CD45RO/CCR7/CD25/CD127/CD95/CD27 separated CD4+ naive, central memory, regulatory and stem cell-like memory cells by sorting. The V end lost 0 bases, the J end lost 9 bases, and 17 bases lay between the germline ends. The CDR3 loop spans 15 amino acids. Germline CDR1 LNHNV, CDR2 YYDKDF (reference sequence). The source of this sequence is a man aged 18 to 30 with type 1 diabetes. Source material: naive CD4+ T cells from blood. The J gene is TRBJ1-2, the V gene TRBV15; D is undetermined. Here the CDR3 reads CATSRDLQSQRSYTF. The CDR3 region has the DNA TGTGCCACCAGCAGAGATTTACAGAGTCAAAGAAGCTACACCTTC.